One and the same sample provided the 20 T cell receptor beta chains below, sequenced in a study of spatial heterogeneity in lung cancer. A single record per CDR3 protein comes from TCRdb applying MiXCR to the 5' RACE reads. The sample includes about 75,000 distinct CDR3 sequences, about an eighth of them seen just once. As for time point: sample taken at primary tumor resection. Extraction of whole RNA from tumor, nontumor lung or frozen PBMC preceded unsorted sequencing. The specimen was PBMCs, collected at surgery. The receptors were gathered from a male donor with early-stage non-small cell lung cancer.

V gene TRBV4-1 combines with J gene TRBJ2-7; a weak D match, TRBD1 (6 bases). V was shortened by 2 bases and J by 8 bases, with 13 bases between the two germline ends. Germline loops: CDR1 MGHRA, CDR2 YSYEKL. This CDR3 contains 13 residues. The CDR3 region is CASSQPGEIKQYF. CDR3 DNA sequence: TGCGCCAGCAGCCAACCAGGGGAAATCAAGCAGTACTTC.

CDR3 loop: CASGGSGNQPQHF. In nucleotides, the CDR3 is TGTGCCTCGGGGGGGAGCGGGAATCAGCCCCAGCATTTT. The chain is built from TRBV10-3 and TRBJ1-5; TRBD1 might be the D (5 bases). The CDR3 length is 13 residues. V dropped 11 bases and J dropped 4 bases, with 15 bases sitting between them. Germline V lookup: CDR1 ENHRY, CDR2 SYGVKD.

This clonotype has at least ten counts. The chain employs TRBV7-2 and TRBJ2-2; TRBD1 matches at 9 bases. From germline, CDR1 is SGHTA and CDR2 FQGNSA. The CDR3 consists of 14 residues. V shed 2 bases and J 7 bases; nucleotides not matched to a gene: 2. The CDR3: CASSLHRGLGELFF. In DNA form, the CDR3 reads TGTGCCAGCAGCTTACACAGGGGGCTCGGGGAGCTGTTTTTT.

The chain joins TRBV11-2 to TRBJ2-2; 8 positions agree with TRBD2. Germline V CDR1 and CDR2: SGHAT, FQNNGV. CDR3 length equals 14 residues. Trimming at V came to 4 bases and at J to 10 bases, leaving 8 bases not matched to a gene. CDR3 sequence: CASSSRRLAKELFF. In DNA form, the CDR3 reads TGTGCCAGCAGCTCAAGGCGACTAGCGAAGGAGCTGTTTTTT.

The chain has TRBV7-9 and TRBJ2-7; D is perhaps TRBD2 (5 bases). This CDR3 comprises 15 residues. With 5 bases removed from V and 2 bases from J, the gap between germline ends came to 16 bases. Germline CDR1 and CDR2: SEHNR and FQNEAQ (reference sequence). The CDR3 coding sequence is TGTGCCAGCAGCCCTTTTGGAGCCGGGGCCTACGAGCAGTACTTC. Translated, it gives CASSPFGAGAYEQYF.

The table lists this clonotype with many counts. This chain joins TRBV11-2 and TRBJ2-2, with a possible D match to TRBD1 (6 bases). The CDR3 is 14 residues long. In germline, CDR1 is SGHAT, CDR2 FQNNGV. The V and J ends lost 8 bases and 7 bases respectively, with 17 bases between them. The DNA for the CDR3 is TGTGCCAGCGAACTCACAGGGATCAGCGGGGAGCTGTTTTTT. Its protein product is CASELTGISGELFF.

V and J are TRBV30 and TRBJ2-3; TRBD1 agrees at 12 bases. V dropped 4 bases and J dropped 10; count of bases not matched to a gene: 6. Germline V gene data show CDR1 as GTSNPN and CDR2 as SVGIG (reference sequence). This CDR3 has 13 residues. This chain's CDR3 is CAWTGQGAEAQYF. CDR3 DNA: TGTGCCTGGACGGGACAGGGGGCGGAGGCGCAGTATTTT.

This clonotype appeared a few times. This chain uses TRBV6-6 with TRBJ2-3; D may be TRBD1 or TRBD2 (5 bases each). CDR1 is MNHNY, CDR2 SVGAGI, per germline (reference sequence). The CDR3 consists of 20 residues. V lost 4 bases to trimming and J lost 4 bases, with 30 bases between them. As DNA, the CDR3 is TGTGCCAGCAGTTTCCCCCGGGACCCCGCTAGAGCGGCAGAACCAGATACGCAGTATTTT. It specifies CASSFPRDPARAAEPDTQYF.

This clonotype has only a few counts. This chain links TRBV4-1 with TRBJ2-1; 13 bases agree with TRBD2. Germline V gene data show CDR1 as MGHRA and CDR2 as YSYEKL. CDR3 length equals 17 residues. Trimming took 1 base from V and 7 from J; bases not matched to a gene: 7. The CDR3 DNA reads as TGCGCCAGCAGCCAAGTTGGACTAGCGGGAGCGAATAATGAGCAGTTCTTC. This translates into CASSQVGLAGANNEQFF.

The sample holds a few counts of this clonotype. V and J are TRBV7-6 and TRBJ2-2, with D possibly called TRBD1 or TRBD2 (5 bases each). This CDR3 has 19 amino acids. V was shortened by 6 bases and J by 2 bases, with 25 bases between the two germline ends. Looked up from germline, CDR1 is SGHVS and CDR2 is FNYEAQ. The CDR3 is CASSSSGTDWGINTGELFF. The CDR3 DNA is TGTGCCAGCAGTTCTTCCGGGACGGACTGGGGGATCAACACCGGGGAGCTGTTTTTT.

A word on this clonotype: A single base separates this from a much larger clone, so it may be a read error. The chain carries TRBV21-1 and TRBJ2-7; the D call in the table, TRBD2, was not verified against the DNA. TRBV21-1 represents a pseudogene. The CDR3 consists of 16 residues. CDR3 DNA sequence: TGTGCCAGCAGCATAACTAGCGGGGCAAGCTCCTACGAGCAGTACTTC. Translated: CASSITSGASSYEQYF.

This clonotype was picked up many times. The genes are TRBV5-4 and TRBJ2-7; 13 nucleotides agree with TRBD2. The CDR3 is made up of 18 amino acids. The J segment lost 7 bases and the V segment lost 4 bases, leaving 17 bases of the junction unmatched. In germline, CDR1 is SGHNT, CDR2 YYREEE (reference sequence). The CDR3: CASSRLAGGLTQTGEQYF. CDR3 bases: TGTGCCAGCAGCCGACTAGCGGGAGGCCTTACACAAACGGGGGAGCAGTACTTC.

The chain links TRBV20-1 to TRBJ2-3, with D unresolved. The CDR3 runs 11 residues. Germline V CDR1 and CDR2: DFQATT, SNEGSKA (reference sequence). V was clipped by 5 bases and J by 4 bases, with 7 bases between them. The CDR3 region is CSAAFPDTQYF. The CDR3 bases are TGCAGTGCTGCCTTCCCAGATACGCAGTATTTT.

This chain connects TRBV5-1 to TRBJ1-6, with a tentative D call TRBD1 (5 bases). Germline CDR1 reads SGHRS; CDR2 reads YFSETQ. V lost 6 bases and J lost 6, with 13 bases in between. The length of the CDR3 is 14 residues. The CDR3 spells CASKRGDLNSPLHF. CDR3 nucleotides: TGCGCCAGCAAGAGAGGGGACCTTAATTCACCCCTCCACTTT.

The rearrangement joins TRBV20-1 to TRBJ1-2, with unresolved D. This CDR3 region has 15 residues. Germline CDR1 reads DFQATT; CDR2 reads SNEGSKA (reference sequence). Trimming cost V 1 base and J 8 bases, with 20 bases left between them. Here the CDR3 reads CSARGRTAQPAGYTF. The CDR3 DNA sequence: TGCAGTGCTAGAGGTCGAACAGCCCAACCGGCGGGCTACACCTTC.

The J gene is TRBJ2-3, the V gene TRBV27; D is undetermined. This CDR3 has 14 residues. Germline V lookup: CDR1 MNHEY, CDR2 SMNVEV (reference sequence). Trimming removed 3 bases at V and 5 bases at J, with 12 bases between. The CDR3 protein is CASSLGNSGDTQYF. CDR3 coding DNA: TGTGCCAGCAGTTTGGGGAATTCGGGAGATACGCAGTATTTT.

This clonotype was observed at least ten times. The chain joins TRBV27 to TRBJ1-1; possible D gene TRBD1, 5 bases. Trimming took off 6 bases at V and 0 bases at J, with 11 bases between the two ends. This CDR3 has 14 residues. CDR1 MNHEY and CDR2 SMNVEV come from the germline V gene (reference sequence). DNA for the CDR3: TGTGCCAGCAGCCCGGGGCGAGTGAACACTGAAGCTTTCTTT. This sequence encodes CASSPGRVNTEAFF.

This clonotype was seen only a few times. The chain couples TRBV20-1 to TRBJ2-1; 8 nucleotides line up with TRBD1. The length of the CDR3 is 14 residues. V was pared by 4 bases and J by 3 bases, with 5 bases of the junction left unmatched. Germline CDR1 DFQATT, CDR2 SNEGSKA (reference sequence). The CDR3 reads CSATGTGNYNEQFF. CDR3 sequence (DNA): TGCAGTGCTACCGGGACAGGCAACTACAATGAGCAGTTCTTC.

The rearrangement links TRBV6-5 to TRBJ1-5, with D unresolved. The CDR3 is 15 amino acids. Germline V CDR1 and CDR2: MNHEY, SVGAGI. Deletions cut 0 bases from V and 3 bases from J, with 9 bases between. The CDR3 protein is CASSYSGSLNQPQHF. The CDR3 region has the DNA TGTGCCAGCAGTTACTCCGGGTCCCTCAATCAGCCCCAGCATTTT.

The table lists this clonotype with a few counts. The J gene is TRBJ1-3, the V gene TRBV3-1; D remains ambiguous. CDR1 is LGHDT and CDR2 is YNNKEL in the germline V gene (reference sequence). The CDR3 contains 15 residues. Deletions cut 2 bases from V and 5 bases from J, with 13 bases between. DNA for the CDR3: TGTGCCAGCAGCCAACCAGCAGGCGGAAGAAACACCATATATTTT. This gives the protein CASSQPAGGRNTIYF. The whole variable domain, filled in from reference TRBV3-1 and TRBJ1-3, reads DTAVSQTPKYLVTQMGNDKSIKCEQNLGHDTMYWYKQDSKKFLKIMFSYNNKELIINETVPNRFSPKSPDKAHLNLHINSLELGDSAVYFCASSQPAGGRNTIYFGEGSWLTVV.